This TCR beta chain was recorded in a study of PD-1 blockade in classical Hodgkin lymphoma. Overall study findings and caveats: Relapsed/refractory patients reportedly had lower baseline diversity than newly diagnosed patients.

Sequencing used immunoSEQ multiplex PCR; TCRdb keeps in-frame clones, though not all of them. Among a few thousand clones listed, roughly four fifths were seen once. The length of the CDR3 is 14 residues. The V segment lost 7 bases and the J segment 7 bases; nucleotides outside the gene matches: 6. The germline gives CDR1 MNHEY, CDR2 SMNVEV (reference sequence). Exposure to brentuximab vedotin varied, and each patient had relapsed following autologous stem cell transplantation. Isolated CD8+ T cells were derived from thawed PBMCs through magnetic negative selection. As to this clone: The antigen remains unidentified.

V and J are TRBV27 and TRBJ2-1, with 11 bases matching TRBD2. The sequences come from CD8+ T cells from blood, collected at baseline. This clonotype was obtained from a human donor with classical Hodgkin lymphoma. The CDR3 sequence is CASNSRLAGNEQFF. The CDR3 nucleotides are TGTGCCAGCAACTCCCGACTAGCGGGAAATGAGCAGTTCTTC.